This is a list of T cell receptor beta chains from one sample in a study of blood T cell repertoires in COVID-19. Clones were sequenced by immunoSEQ multiplex PCR, and TCRdb holds only the in-frame ones, with some missing. Here the sample spans about 210,000 clones, roughly 86% being singletons. The material sequenced was PBMCs or T cells enriched from blood (not recorded which). The receptors stem from a man between 40 and 49 years old with acute COVID-19. The CDR3 runs from the conserved cysteine through the conserved F or W.

CATSATGTNTEAFF TRBV24-1
CASSIDPGQANTGELFF TRBV5-4
CASSFIGYGYTF TRBV28
CASSPRQTGELFF TRBV11-3
CASSFSPQRVNYNEQFF TRBV27
CRADGYTF TRBV20-1
CATSRTGFNYGYTF TRBV6-5
CASSKLHRGQSGANVLTF TRBV21-1
CASSEYSPQGYTF TRBV2
CSVEASYGYTF TRBV29-1
CASSPGQVNTGELFF TRBV7-7
CATRGGAGRSSAGYTF TRBV28
CATRGRGVANTGELFF TRBV19
CASSPRGGAYGYTF TRBV19
CASSLPGGGLGAEAFF TRBV28
CANSDRRDYEQYF TRBV21-1
CATSRPGASGQFF TRBV15
CASGLSRGAGEQFF TRBV12-5
CASSQEGLYYEQYF TRBV3-1/TRBV3-2
CASSAPGQSTEAFF TRBV25-1
CASRMDGRGNTDTQYF TRBV5-4
CATSDLGTSGRNEQFF TRBV24-1
CASGLAGQGKNEQFF TRBV12-5
CSASSNTEAFF TRBV20-1
CASSLWTLDTEAFF TRBV6-5
CASSQEPLGVFSNQPQHF TRBV4-1
CASSLGTGGVPQHF TRBV5-6
CASSTSSGATYEQYF TRBV19
CASSPPGGPGELFF TRBV11-3
CASSQGRSGLGAFF TRBV3-1/TRBV3-2
CASSFGQGDEKLFF TRBV9
CASSVGNRNNEKLFF TRBV9
CASSVGLRGGTGELFF TRBV9
CASSLIGRATEAFF TRBV23-1
CASKKTGSTGELFF TRBV2
CATRRDSSYEQYF TRBV28
CASREGTGPIYEQYF TRBV5-1
CASSSGALPLHF TRBV27
CASSPGLAGVIDEQYF TRBV18
CATSGQNYEQYF TRBV24-1
CASSPKPLFF TRBV18
CASTPFGGEEKLFF TRBV10-2